The clone carrying this T cell receptor beta chain was counted ten times or more. Germline CDR1 reads DFQATT; CDR2 reads SNEGSKA (reference sequence). The CDR3 has 15 amino acids. Trimming removed 3 bases from V and 3 bases from J, with 18 bases in between. This sample was included in a study of Graves' ophthalmopathy and Graves' hyperthyroidism. Hyperthyroidism patients, aged 18 to 65, were newly diagnosed, under 2 months' duration. Certain patients were not enrolled. These were patients with other autoimmune diseases, uncontrolled infections, pregnancy or lactation. Amplification of the TCR beta CDR3 regions used RNA transcripts (as template). Second-round multiplex PCR followed a first-round RT-PCR using HTBI primers. TCRdb re-derived calls from the multiplex PCR reads in MiXCR, one entry per CDR3 protein. The sample yields some 1.1 million distinct CDR3 sequences, approximately 35% seen once.

The gene calls are TRBV20-1 and TRBJ2-7, with D maybe TRBD1 (6 bases). Input material: peripheral blood or thyroid tissue (not recorded which). This TCR derives from an adult man with Graves' hyperthyroidism. This CDR3 reads CSASIFLARGYEQYF. The DNA for the CDR3 is TGCAGTGCTAGCATCTTCTTGGCCAGGGGCTACGAGCAGTACTTC.